This T cell receptor (beta chain) came from a study of T cell changes during pregnancy in multiple sclerosis. The CDR3 loop spans 14 amino acids. CDR1 is MDHEN, CDR2 SYDVKM, per germline. The V gene lost 3 bases and the J gene lost 2 bases, with 10 bases spanning the gap. The assay was immunoSEQ multiplex PCR, and TCRdb's table has in-frame clones only and misses some. The sample consists of about 40,000 clones, 91% of them appearing once. The chain links TRBV28 to TRBJ1-2, with D tentatively TRBD1 (6 bases). The clonotype comes from a female donor with multiple sclerosis, enrolled in a pregnancy study. Sequenced material: CD4+ T cells from peripheral blood mononuclear cells, taken before pregnancy. The CDR3 DNA reads TGTGCCAGCAGTTTGAACAGGGTCAACTATGGCTACACCTTC. This gives the protein CASSLNRVNYGYTF.